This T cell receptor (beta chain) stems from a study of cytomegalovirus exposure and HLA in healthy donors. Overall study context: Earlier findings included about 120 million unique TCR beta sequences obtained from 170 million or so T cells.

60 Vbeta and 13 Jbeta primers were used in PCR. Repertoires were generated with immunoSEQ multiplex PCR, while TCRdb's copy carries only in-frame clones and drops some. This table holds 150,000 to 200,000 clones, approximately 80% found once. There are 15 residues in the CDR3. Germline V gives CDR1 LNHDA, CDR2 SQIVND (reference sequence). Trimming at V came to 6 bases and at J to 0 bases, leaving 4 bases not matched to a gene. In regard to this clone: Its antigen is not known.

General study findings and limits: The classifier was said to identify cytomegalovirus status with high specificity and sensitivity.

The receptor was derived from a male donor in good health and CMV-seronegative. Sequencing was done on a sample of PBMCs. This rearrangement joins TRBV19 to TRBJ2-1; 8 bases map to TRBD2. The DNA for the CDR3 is TGTGCCAGTAGATTAGCGGGGAGCTCCTACAATGAGCAGTTCTTC. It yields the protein CASRLAGSSYNEQFF. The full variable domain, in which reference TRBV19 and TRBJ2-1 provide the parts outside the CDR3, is DGGITQSPKYLFRKEGQNVTLSCEQNLNHDAMYWYRQDPGQGLRLIYYSQIVNDFQKGDIAEGYSVSREKKESFPLTVTSAQKNPTAFYLCASRLAGSSYNEQFFGPGTRLTVL.